A single sample gave rise to the 5 T cell receptor beta chains below, sequenced in a study of CD8 T cells in ankylosing spondylitis. TCRdb reanalysed the 5' RACE reads using MiXCR and keeps one entry per CDR3 protein. The profile shows 250,000 or so distinct CDR3 sequences, around 25% of them singletons. Specimen: blood, either unsorted or a sorted T cell fraction (not recorded which). These receptors were collected from a male donor with ankylosing spondylitis or in good health (not recorded which).

This clonotype was seen ten or more times. This chain joins TRBV7-2 and TRBJ2-2; 8 bases are a match to TRBD2. Germline V gene data show CDR1 as SGHTA and CDR2 as FQGNSA. The CDR3 is 15 residues long. J gave up 7 bases and V 5 bases, and 9 bases lay outside the gene matches. The CDR3 region has the DNA TGTGCCAGCAGCCCGGACGGGGGGGCCTACGGGGAGCTGTTTTTT. Its protein product is CASSPDGGAYGELFF.

This clonotype was seen only a few times. CDR3 protein: CSVERQNQETQYF. DNA for the CDR3: TGCAGCGTTGAACGCCAAAACCAAGAGACCCAGTACTTC. J is TRBJ2-5 and V is TRBV29-1; D not resolved. The CDR3 sequence is 13 residues long. Germline CDR1 and CDR2: SQVTM and ANQGSEA. V gave up 2 bases and J gave up 0 bases, with 7 bases separating them.

The chain employs TRBV6-1 and TRBJ2-2; TRBD1 matches at 8 bases. V was pared by 6 bases and J by 4 bases, with 4 bases of the junction left unmatched. CDR3 length: 14 residues. Per germline, CDR1 MNHNS and CDR2 SASEGT. The chain's CDR3 is CASSGTGLTGELFF. DNA of the CDR3: TGTGCCAGCAGCGGGACAGGCCTCACCGGGGAGCTGTTTTTT.

This clonotype was seen more than once but under ten times. This sequence joins TRBV4-2 and TRBJ2-7; 8 positions match TRBD1. Germline-derived CDR1 and CDR2 are LGHNA and YNFKEQ. This CDR3 comprises 15 residues. V was pared by 0 bases and J by 3 bases, with 4 bases of the junction left unmatched. CDR3 nucleotide sequence: TGTGCCAGCAGCCAAGATAACAGGGGGGTCTACGAGCAGTACTTC. Protein: CASSQDNRGVYEQYF.

This clonotype was seen at least ten times. CDR3 sequence reads: CSASRGASYNEQFF. The CDR3 DNA follows: TGCAGTGCTAGTAGGGGGGCTAGCTACAATGAGCAGTTCTTC. J is TRBJ2-1 and V is TRBV20-1; D might be TRBD1 or TRBD2, each matching 6 bases. The germline V gene encodes CDR1 DFQATT and CDR2 SNEGSKA (reference sequence). The CDR3 runs to 14 residues. V lost 3 bases and J lost 3, with 12 bases in between.